Sequencing of this T cell receptor beta chain was carried out in a study of shared clonotypes between healthy human individuals. Libraries were prepared by immunoSEQ multiplex PCR; TCRdb keeps only in-frame clonotypes and omits some of them. The sample lists about 980,000 clones; around three quarters were seen once. This clone occurred a few times. Other DNA sequences in this specimen translate into the identical CDR3. CDR3 length equals 12 residues. Germline V lookup: CDR1 SGHVS, CDR2 FNYEAQ. Trimming removed 4 bases at V and 5 bases at J, with 5 bases between. Each sample came from a Caucasian adult donor living in Nashville, Tennessee.

The sequencing sample was made of memory CD4+ T cells sorted from blood. Noted subset: CD45RA-negative fraction. This receptor was obtained from a man aged 18 to 29 in good health. V gene TRBV7-6 combines with J gene TRBJ2-2; no definite D call. The CDR3 loop reads CASSSPTGELFF. In nucleotides, the CDR3 is TGTGCCAGCAGCTCTCCGACCGGGGAGCTGTTTTTT.